This entry features one TCR beta chain sequence. This clone was seen more than once but under ten times. No antigen is known for it. No clone much larger than this one lies a single base away; base qualities are absent. CDR1 and CDR2 are read off the germline V gene as KGHSH and LQKENI. From the cysteine up to the phenylalanine, the CDR3 has a length of 14 residues. Only the CDR3 part of the read is kept: 42 bases, read in frame from the first base. The V end loses 4 bases and the J end loses 2 bases, and a stretch of 8 bases separates them. In total, 666 healthy bone marrow donors made up the cohort. At the time of sampling, all cohort members were nominally healthy, though unrecorded immune exposures were likely present. The donor was CMV seronegative and belonged to the group of 352 seronegative cohort members. Each donor provided a peripheral blood sample, and peripheral blood mononuclear cells were used for TCR beta sequencing. Genomic DNA was extracted from the blood cell samples with the Qiagen DNeasy Blood Extraction Kit.

These data belong to a study of cytomegalovirus exposure and HLA in healthy donors (TCRdb year 2017). In terms of the full investigation: According to an earlier analysis of 550 to 750 of the donors, about 170 million T cells yielded roughly 110 million unique TCR beta sequences and roughly 280 Gb of sequence data. The study aimed to test whether signatures of past pathogen exposure could be identified by cataloging public T cell receptors. A separate validation cohort of 100 to 150 different subjects was used in addition to the 666-subject first cohort. The genetic ancestry cluster associated with self-reported Caucasian donors included around 76% of the roughly 400 genotyped donors. High-throughput TCR immunosequencing, statistical association of individual TCRs with disease status, and machine learning were combined to predict cytomegalovirus infection status. Roughly 5 DR-DQ haplotypes were handled as single units for association and clustering because linkage in the cohort was strong. A later genetic analysis took genome-wide SNP genotypes for about 60% of the roughly 670 donors and used that subset as a discovery cohort. Roughly 300 gigabases of sequencing data and tens of millions of unique TCR sequences were included in an early release covering several hundred HLA-typed donors. Rather than using new phenotypic data, the later analysis identified candidate immune exposures from TCR beta sequences and from how often those sequences occurred across donors. Every discovery cohort repertoire had been produced on one sequencing platform. To decide whether each TCR beta V gene segment behaved as functional or pseudogenic, an earlier analysis of some 600 of the donors relied on high-throughput TCR beta sequencing. Both class I and class II loci were covered by HLA typing, at four-digit resolution. Across some 400 genotyped donors of the cohort, an average of approximately 240,000 unique TCR beta nucleotide sequences per donor were sequenced, and roughly 20% of those sequences were non-productive. The T cell repertoires of around 670 subjects were profiled by immunosequencing and related to cytomegalovirus serostatus. To study patterns of TCR occurrence, a later analysis re-analyzed previously published TCR beta repertoires from 666 donors and added high-resolution HLA genotyping. Alongside the repertoire data, information on donor age, sex, ethnicity and CMV serostatus was compiled. Typing coverage varied by locus: roughly 629-630 donors for A, B, C, DRB1 and DQB1; roughly 510 for DQA1; more than 600 for DPA1; fewer than 480 for DPB1.

Study-wide conclusions, independent of this receptor: Because the 87-base-pair reads could not distinguish some IMGT-functional V segments, including TRBV6-2 and TRBV6-3, those segments were excluded. Because counts were too low, about 17 rarely observed V segments, including chromosome 9 orphons, were excluded from the earlier analysis of 587 of the donors. The only immune exposure information available for the cohort was CMV serostatus. A later genetic analysis associated a missense DCLRE1C variant with V-gene and J-gene trimming of TCR beta chains, and an independent cohort replicated the association. According to a later analysis, TCR association rates differed among HLA loci, with DRB1 alleles showing the most associated TCRs and HLA-C alleles showing the fewest. In a later genetic analysis, fewer N-insertions in productive TCRs were reported among donors in an Asian-associated ancestry cluster than the approximately 710-donor mean. Because HLA typing was missing for some donors at each locus, association tests included only the typed subset. Roughly uniform sequencing depth across donors was assumed in presence/absence analyses, although this assumption may not hold. According to the authors, the approach could potentially be generalized to other disease states and immunological phenotypes. Correlated functional status among segregating V segments might reflect linkage disequilibrium, but an unknown experimental factor could not be ruled out. Across donors, most TCR sequences were observed very rarely, whereas some public TCRs were present in many individuals. According to a later analysis, parvovirus B19, influenza, CMV and Epstein-Barr virus appeared linked to several top co-occurrence clusters. In vitro tests confirmed that a few of the cytomegalovirus-associated TCR beta chains recognize cytomegalovirus antigens. A later analysis associated about 17,000 TCR beta sequences with specific HLA alleles at a false discovery rate of 0.05. Most CMV-associated TCR beta chains appeared to be HLA-restricted in a later analysis, and the HLA associations seemed to be driven largely by CMV exposure. A later analysis found that HLA-associated TCR beta chains were more clonally expanded and had lower generation probabilities than equally common non-associated chains. The study gave a list of 150 to 200 TCR beta chains associated with cytomegalovirus. Cytomegalovirus status was reported to be diagnosed by the classifier with high specificity and sensitivity in both the original and validation cohorts. Assigning TCR associations to individual alleles was difficult when HLA alleles, especially DR and DQ, strongly co-occurred. A group of highly shared sequence variants was considered likely to be a technical artifact of the sequencing pipeline. In an earlier analysis of 587 of the donors, most TCR beta V segments were observed in productive rearrangements about 87% or about 30% of the time, broadly matching IMGT annotations. A further reported finding was that TCR beta sequences accurately predicted the HLA-A and HLA-B alleles for most subjects in the first cohort. This cohort had only TCR beta chains sequenced, and the lack of alpha or paired-chain data limited which features could be detected.

The library was prepared using the immunoSEQ multiplex PCR assay. A mixture of 60 forward primers for TCR Vbeta segments and 13 reverse primers for TCR Jbeta segments was used in the multiplex PCR. The CDR3 region of rearranged TCR beta genes was amplified from genomic DNA with a multiplex PCR assay. The Illumina HiSeq System was used to sequence the amplified TCR beta libraries as 87-base-pair reads. The study's own analysis went as follows. A later analysis counted some 74 million unique TCR beta chains across the 670 or so repertoires, and some 11 million of these chains were shared by at least two donors. To remove PCR and sequencing errors, raw reads were error-corrected and collapsed into unique sequences using a nearest-neighbor algorithm that merged closely related sequences. V, D and J gene segments were assigned by aligning CDR3 sequences to IMGT reference sequences. For a sequence to be retained, at least a six-nucleotide match to both a V gene segment and a J gene segment was required. A rearrangement counted as productive if the CDR3 had no stop codons and remained in frame with V and J, and every other rearrangement counted as non-productive. Following IMGT convention, CDR3 was defined as the stretch from the second conserved V-encoded cysteine to the conserved J-encoded phenylalanine. The earlier analysis of approximately 500 of the donors excluded sequences that lacked an unambiguous match to a single V gene segment. An earlier analysis of under 750 of the donors called V segments functional above 56.7% productive rearrangements and segregating when the between-donor standard deviation exceeded 5%. A statistical classification framework was developed to diagnose cytomegalovirus status using the catalog of TCR beta chain sequences. In a later analysis, TCR nucleotide sequences were compared against IMGT/GENE-DB human TR gene sequences so that V and J genes could be assigned. A later analysis assigned CDR3 sequences and most-parsimonious VDJ recombination scenarios with the TCRdist pipeline. In a later analysis, each TCR beta chain was defined by its CDR3 amino acid sequence together with its V-gene family, and reads lacking a unique V-gene family were excluded. A later analysis removed roughly 590 highly shared, low-generation-probability nucleotide sequences to deal with suspected cross-contamination and a sequencing artifact. A later analysis calculated a clonal expansion index for each public chain from normalized within-repertoire ranks of inferred template counts. Generation probabilities in a later analysis came from a VDJ recombination model fitted to out-of-frame rearrangements, and those results were checked against IGoR. A later analysis scored TCR-TCR, TCR-HLA and TCR-CMV co-occurrence with hypergeometric tests, applying a repertoire-size bias correction to TCR pairs. To estimate false discovery rates, a later analysis permuted the HLA or CMV assignments 20 times. A later analysis grouped co-occurring TCRs with DBSCAN, adding TCRdist sequence similarity when clustering within HLA-allele-positive subsets. Co-occurrence clustering excluded repertoires with fewer than 30,000 or more than 120,000 public chains, plus five with anomalous nucleotide sharing. TCRdb retrieved this table from immuneACCESS and kept in-frame rearrangements only. Not all clones are present; in checked studies, unresolved V genes account for under half, and no reason is known for the remainder. That table gives V, J and clone size, and the DNA gave D and trimming. This sample gives roughly 200,000 clones in total; approximately 85% of them show up just once. The ten largest clones represent approximately 2.4% of the sample.

Sample: PBMCs. This TCR derives from a woman aged 50 to 60 in good health and CMV-seronegative. This sequence uses TRBV18 and TRBJ2-2; the D segment cannot be called with confidence. The bases read TGTGCCAGCTCACTACTTGATAACACCGGGGAGCTGTTTTTT. It is translated as CASSLLDNTGELFF.